This T cell receptor beta chain was retrieved from a study of post-analysis software for immune sequencing data. Study-level points and caveats: F measure grouped same-batch samples tightly together. Five TRBV segments occurring more often in patients than controls included TRBV5-6, TRBV5-1 and TRBV20-1. Controls showed significantly higher normalized Chao1 diversity than did multiple sclerosis patients.

Unique-molecular-identifier-tagged TCR beta cDNA libraries were used. When 1 to 10 million T cells were used, they gave a few hundred thousand cDNA molecules. TCRdb analysed the PCR reads with MiXCR anew, one entry per CDR3 protein. Of a few hundred thousand distinct CDR3 sequences listed, less than 40% were seen once; the top ten hold about an eighth. In regard to this clonotype: The antigen is undetermined.

The germline V gene has CDR1 SEHNR and CDR2 FQNEAQ (reference sequence). V was pared by 8 bases and J by 1 base, with 9 bases between. The CDR3 consists of 12 residues. Specimen: blood. This receptor was identified in a girl aged 5-17 years with multiple sclerosis. The chain recombines TRBV7-9 with TRBJ2-7, with no clear D. The CDR3 DNA is TGTGCCAGCCGTGGCAAGTCCTACGAGCAGTACTTC. It yields the protein CASRGKSYEQYF. The variable domain in full, with the rest retrieved from reference TRBV7-9 and TRBJ2-7, is DTGVSQNPRHKITKRGQNVTFRCDPISEHNRLYWYRQTLGQGPEFLTYFQNEAQLEKSRLLSDRFSAERPKGSFSTLEIQRTEQGDSAMYLCASRGKSYEQYFGPGTRLTVT.